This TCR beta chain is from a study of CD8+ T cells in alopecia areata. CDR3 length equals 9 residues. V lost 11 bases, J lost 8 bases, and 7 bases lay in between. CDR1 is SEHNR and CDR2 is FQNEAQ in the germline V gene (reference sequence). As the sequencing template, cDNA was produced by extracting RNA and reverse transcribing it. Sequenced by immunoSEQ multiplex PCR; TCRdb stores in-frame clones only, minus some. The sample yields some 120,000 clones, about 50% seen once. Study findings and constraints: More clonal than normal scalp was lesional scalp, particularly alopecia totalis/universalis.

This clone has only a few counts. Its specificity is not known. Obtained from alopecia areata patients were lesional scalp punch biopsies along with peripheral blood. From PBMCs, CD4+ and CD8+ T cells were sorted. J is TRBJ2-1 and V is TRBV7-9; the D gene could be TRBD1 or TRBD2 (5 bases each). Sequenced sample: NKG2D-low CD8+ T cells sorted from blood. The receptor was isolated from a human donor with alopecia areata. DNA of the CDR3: TGTGCCTCGGGACATGAGCAGTTCTTC. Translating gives CASGHEQFF. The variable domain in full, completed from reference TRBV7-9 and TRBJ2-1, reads DTGVSQNPRHKITKRGQNVTFRCDPISEHNRLYWYRQTLGQGPEFLTYFQNEAQLEKSRLLSDRFSAERPKGSFSTLEIQRTEQGDSAMYLCASGHEQFFGPGTRLTVL.